Presented here are 10 T cell receptor beta chains from one specimen sequenced in a study of T cell responses to AZD1222 COVID-19 vaccine. TCRdb's table, derived via immunoSEQ multiplex PCR, lists solely in-frame clones and lacks some. The data hold under 150,000 clones, with roughly 90% observed a single time. The material was peripheral blood, obtained on day 0 of AZD1222 vaccination. These receptors were collected from an adult in good health.

V is TRBV19 and J is TRBJ1-3; 8 bases are a match to TRBD1. Germline values: CDR1 LNHDA, CDR2 SQIVND (reference sequence). There are 15 residues in the CDR3. Trimming cost V 4 bases and J 4 bases; bases outside gene matches: 6. The CDR3 reads CASSTPTGAGNTIYF. For the CDR3, the DNA is TGTGCCAGTAGTACCCCGACAGGGGCCGGAAACACCATATATTTT.

The chain links TRBV28 to TRBJ1-3; D is perhaps TRBD1 (6 bases). Germline V lookup: CDR1 MDHEN, CDR2 SYDVKM. Trimming stripped 7 bases from V and 4 bases from J, with 17 bases between. The CDR3 totals 15 residues. The CDR3 spells CASTELQGPGNTIYF. Written as DNA, the CDR3 is TGTGCCAGCACCGAGCTACAGGGTCCGGGAAACACCATATATTTT.

The chain recombines TRBV9 with TRBJ1-5; maybe TRBD1 (6 bases). The ends were cut back, 3 bases at V and 0 bases at J, with 16 bases in the middle. This CDR3 comprises 17 residues. CDR1 is SGDLS, CDR2 YYNGEE, per germline. CDR3 nucleotides: TGTGCCAGCAGCGCAGGAGAAGGGGGATATAGCAATCAGCCCCAGCATTTT. The encoded protein is CASSAGEGGYSNQPQHF.

The V gene is TRBV27, the J gene TRBJ1-1; D perhaps matches TRBD1 (6 bases). Trimming took off 6 bases at V and 5 bases at J, with 16 bases between the two ends. This CDR3 is built from 14 residues. Germline V gene lookup returns CDR1 MNHEY and CDR2 SMNVEV (reference sequence). The CDR3 DNA reads TGTGCCAGCAGCCTAGAGCAGGGGATAACTGAAGCTTTCTTT. Protein sequence: CASSLEQGITEAFF.

J is TRBJ1-5 and V is TRBV3-1 (or the pseudogene TRBV3-2), with TRBD1 matching over 9 bases. This CDR3 contains 15 residues. V trimming: 7 bases; J trimming: 4 bases; junction bases outside the gene matches: 8. Germline V gene sequence: CDR1 LGHDT, CDR2 YNNKEL (reference sequence). The CDR3 is CASTRGTGWNQPQHF. The CDR3 coding sequence is TGTGCCAGCACCCGGGGGACAGGGTGGAATCAGCCCCAGCATTTT.

The chain recombines TRBV27 with TRBJ1-5; weak D call: TRBD1 (5 bases). CDR1 and CDR2 (germline): MNHEY, SMNVEV (reference sequence). The CDR3 has 14 residues. Trimming removed 8 bases at V and 1 base at J, with 12 bases between. The CDR3 DNA reads TGTGCCAGCCGGGCCGGGGGGAGCAATCAGCCCCAGCATTTT. Translated, it gives CASRAGGSNQPQHF.

V usage is TRBV4-3 and J usage is TRBJ2-6; D is unresolved. V lost 1 base and J 2 bases, leaving 9 bases between the germline ends. This CDR3 has 16 residues. CDR1 LGHNA and CDR2 YSLEER come from the germline V gene. The CDR3 is CASSQVPATGANVLTF. In DNA, the CDR3 is TGCGCCAGCAGCCAAGTTCCGGCCACTGGGGCCAACGTCCTGACTTTC.

The gene calls are TRBV6-1 and TRBJ2-2, with 11 bases that match TRBD2. Trimming took 4 bases from V and 7 from J; bases not matched to a gene: 8. Germline V gene data show CDR1 as MNHNS and CDR2 as SASEGT. The CDR3 has 16 residues. CDR3 sequence reads: CASSVAGGPAGGELFF. The CDR3 DNA sequence: TGTGCCAGCAGTGTAGCGGGAGGGCCTGCTGGCGGGGAGCTGTTTTTT.

The rearrangement uses TRBV12-3 or TRBV12-4 and TRBJ2-1; weak D call: TRBD2 (5 bases). Trimming left V 5 bases short and J 12 bases short, with 14 bases between. CDR3 size: 12 residues. The CDR3: CASSQHYSGQFF. For the CDR3, the DNA is TGTGCCAGCAGTCAACACTACAGCGGGCAGTTCTTC.

The V gene is TRBV5-6, the J gene TRBJ1-1; TRBD1 aligns across 8 bases. The germline gives CDR1 SGHDT, CDR2 YYEEEE. The CDR3 runs to 15 residues. V trimming: 1 base; J trimming: 1 base; junction bases outside the gene matches: 3. CDR3 DNA sequence: TGTGCCAGCAGCTTGAGGGACAGGTCGAACACTGAAGCTTTCTTT. Translation gives CASSLRDRSNTEAFF.